This TCR beta chain stems from a study of Graves' ophthalmopathy and Graves' hyperthyroidism. This clonotype has at least ten counts. What it binds is unknown. Clinical symptoms, serum thyroxine, TRAb, thyroid ultrasound and orbital computed tomography formed the basis of diagnosis. V was clipped by 2 bases and J by 1 base, with 14 bases between them. The germline gives CDR1 MNHEY, CDR2 SVGEGT. CDR3 length: 16 amino acids. The TCR beta CDR3 regions underwent amplification from RNA transcripts. A first-round RT-PCR used HTBI primers, followed by a second-round multiplex PCR. TCRdb re-analysed the multiplex PCR reads in MiXCR, keeping a single row per CDR3 protein. The sample carries 150,000 to 200,000 distinct CDR3 sequences, less than 45% recorded once. Points from the study as a whole: For separating ophthalmopathy from stable hyperthyroidism, a 13-signature model gave almost 90% sensitivity and 80% to 84% specificity.

The sequence derives from a woman aged 40 to 50 with Graves' ophthalmopathy. Sequenced sample: peripheral blood. The chain recombines TRBV6-2 or TRBV6-3 with TRBJ1-1, with D maybe TRBD1 (5 bases). The CDR3 loop is CASSYGDRGPNTEAFF. The CDR3 DNA reads TGTGCCAGCAGTTACGGGGACCGGGGACCGAACACTGAAGCTTTCTTT.